The 21 T cell receptor beta chains below were found in one sample sequenced in a study of cytomegalovirus exposure and HLA in healthy donors. The PCR used 60 Vbeta and 13 Jbeta primers. Here immunoSEQ multiplex PCR was the method, and the copy in TCRdb shows in-frame clones only, minus some. This table has roughly 200,000 clones, roughly three quarters appearing once. Sequenced input: PBMCs. These receptors all come from a male donor in good health and CMV-seronegative.

V and J are TRBV28 and TRBJ1-5; no definite D call. The V gene lost 7 bases and the J gene lost 5 bases, with 12 bases spanning the gap. The CDR3 has 13 amino acids. The germline CDR1 and CDR2 sequences are MDHEN and SYDVKM. The CDR3 bases are TGTGCCAGCAATCTGGACGGGGATCAGCCCCAGCATTTT. This gives the protein CASNLDGDQPQHF.

The chain is built from TRBV7-2 and TRBJ1-5, with D possibly matching TRBD1 (5 bases). The CDR3 is made up of 16 amino acids. Trimming removed 1 base from V and 1 base from J, with 11 bases in between. Germline-derived CDR1 and CDR2 are SGHTA and FQGNSA. CDR3 in DNA: TGTGCCAGCAGCTTAGGGGCAGGGCAAAGCAATCAGCCCCAGCATTTT. Translating it yields CASSLGAGQSNQPQHF.

This sequence joins TRBV7-9 and TRBJ1-6; 8 bases agree with TRBD1. This CDR3 spans 16 amino acids. The J segment lost 0 bases and the V segment lost 10 bases, leaving 8 bases of the junction unmatched. The germline CDR1 and CDR2 sequences are SEHNR and FQNEAQ (reference sequence). The CDR3 region has the DNA TGTGCCACCCAACAGGGGGGCGGCTCCTATAATTCACCCCTCCACTTT. Amino acid sequence: CATQQGGGSYNSPLHF. Variable domain in full (rest from reference TRBV7-9 and TRBJ1-6): DTGVSQNPRHKITKRGQNVTFRCDPISEHNRLYWYRQTLGQGPEFLTYFQNEAQLEKSRLLSDRFSAERPKGSFSTLEIQRTEQGDSAMYLCATQQGGGSYNSPLHFGNGTRLTVT.

This clone came up once. One end of the junction is discordant with germline, which a read error may explain. The chain carries TRBV7-9 and TRBJ1-5; no definite D call. Germline V CDR1 and CDR2: SEHNR, FQNEAQ (reference sequence). The CDR3 is 12 residues long. The CDR3 DNA is TGTTCCAGCAGCTTACTCGAGGGAGCCCAGCATTTT. Its protein is CSSSLLEGAQHF.

A remark on this clone: Other DNA sequences within the sample encode an identical CDR3. The chain carries TRBV18 and TRBJ1-5; TRBD1 is a possible D gene (5 bases). The germline V gene has CDR1 KGHSH and CDR2 LQKENI. The CDR3 runs to 15 residues. V lost 5 bases to trimming and J lost 4 bases, with 15 bases between them. CDR3 nucleotides: TGTGCCAGCTCAAAAGGGGCCAGCGGGAATCAGCCCCAGCATTTT. Translating gives CASSKGASGNQPQHF.

The chain combines TRBV30 with TRBJ1-6; 8 nucleotides line up with TRBD1. There are 13 residues in the CDR3. Per the germline V gene, CDR1 is GTSNPN and CDR2 is SVGIG (reference sequence). Germline trimming cut 5 bases from V and 5 bases from J; bases unmatched to any gene: 2. The CDR3 sequence: CAWWDRHNSPLHF. The CDR3 nucleotides read TGTGCCTGGTGGGACAGGCATAATTCACCCCTCCACTTT.

The chain uses TRBV4-1 and TRBJ2-1, with a possible D match to TRBD2 (6 bases). Trimming shortened V by 7 bases and J by 0 bases, and 13 bases separated the two germline ends. The CDR3 has 15 residues. CDR1 and CDR2 from the germline V gene are MGHRA and YSYEKL. In nucleotides, the CDR3 is TGCGCCAGCACCCAGGCGGGGAGCTCCTACAATGAGCAGTTCTTC. As protein: CASTQAGSSYNEQFF.

The rearrangement uses TRBV7-9 and TRBJ2-5; 9 nucleotides line up with TRBD1. CDR1 and CDR2 from the germline V gene are SEHNR and FQNEAQ (reference sequence). The CDR3 is 14 amino acids. The V segment lost 6 bases and the J segment 2 bases; nucleotides outside the gene matches: 4. CDR3 sequence (DNA): TGTGCCAGCAGACCGGACAGGGGACAAGAGACCCAGTACTTC. Translating gives CASRPDRGQETQYF.

V usage is TRBV18 and J usage is TRBJ2-7; a possible D gene is TRBD1 (6 bases). There are 16 residues in the CDR3. The ends were cut back, 0 bases at V and 0 bases at J, with 12 bases in the middle. Germline V gene data show CDR1 as KGHSH and CDR2 as LQKENI. CDR3 nucleotide sequence: TGTGCCAGCTCACCACCAACAGGGCGGAGCTCCTACGAGCAGTACTTC. Encoded protein: CASSPPTGRSSYEQYF.

The chain combines TRBV27 with TRBJ1-5; 11 positions agree with TRBD1. The CDR3 is 15 amino acids. V dropped 7 bases and J dropped 6; count of bases not matched to a gene: 8. Germline CDR1 and CDR2: MNHEY and SMNVEV (reference sequence). CDR3 sequence reads: CASTPGQGASQPQHF. For the CDR3, the DNA is TGTGCCAGCACCCCCGGACAGGGGGCGAGTCAGCCCCAGCATTTT.

The CDR3 coding sequence is TGCGCCAGCAGCCAAGTTATGACAGGGAGGTGGTATGAAGCTTTCTTT. It translates to CASSQVMTGRWYEAFF. The V and J genes are TRBV4-1 and TRBJ1-1; TRBD1 matches 7 bases. The CDR3 has 16 residues. J gave up 7 bases and V 1 base, and 12 bases lay outside the gene matches. Germline V lookup: CDR1 MGHRA, CDR2 YSYEKL.

Only one count was recorded for this clone. This chain connects TRBV5-6 to TRBJ1-6; 10 nucleotides match TRBD1. This CDR3 region has 14 residues. V was pared by 2 bases and J by 10 bases, with 3 bases of the junction left unmatched. Germline assignment: CDR1 SGHDT and CDR2 YYEEEE. This chain's CDR3 is CASSFGTGDSPLHF. In DNA form, the CDR3 reads TGTGCCAGCAGCTTCGGGACAGGGGACTCACCCCTCCACTTT.

A word on this clone: This sample also contains other DNA sequences that code for the same CDR3. The chain links TRBV27 to TRBJ1-5; D is uncertain. V shed 3 bases and J shed 4 bases, with 7 bases lying between them. Germline V gene data show CDR1 as MNHEY and CDR2 as SMNVEV (reference sequence). This CDR3 contains 13 residues. The CDR3 nucleotides are TGTGCCAGCAGTTTGAGAGAGAATCAGCCCCAGCATTTT. This sequence encodes CASSLRENQPQHF.

The chain carries TRBV6-5 and TRBJ1-5, with a tentative D call TRBD1 (6 bases). Germline V gives CDR1 MNHEY, CDR2 SVGAGI. V was pared by 0 bases and J by 6 bases, with 12 bases between. The CDR3 is 15 residues long. Here the CDR3 reads CASSYSGRGGQPQHF. In DNA form, the CDR3 reads TGTGCCAGCAGTTACTCGGGCAGGGGTGGTCAGCCCCAGCATTTT.

Details on this clone: Other DNA sequences in this specimen translate into the identical CDR3. The chain couples TRBV7-3 to TRBJ1-1; D not certain. The ends were cut back, 6 bases at V and 2 bases at J, with 13 bases in the middle. This CDR3 region has 14 residues. Germline CDR1 is SGHTA and CDR2 is FQGTGA. CDR3 nucleotides: TGTGCCAGCAGTTCGGAGGGTACCAACACTGAAGCTTTCTTT. It translates to CASSSEGTNTEAFF.

This clone was recorded only once. The genes are TRBV30 and TRBJ1-3, with D possibly TRBD1 on 5 matching bases. Per the germline V gene, CDR1 is GTSNPN and CDR2 is SVGIG (reference sequence). This CDR3 has 14 amino acids. Trimming stripped 2 bases from V and 2 bases from J, with 10 bases between. CDR3: CAWSQGLPGNTIYF. The CDR3 nucleotides are TGTGCCTGGAGTCAGGGTCTCCCTGGAAACACCATATATTTT. The full variable domain, in which reference TRBV30 and TRBJ1-3 provide the parts outside the CDR3, is SQTIHQWPATLVQPVGSPLSLECTVEGTSNPNLYWYRQAAGRGLQLLFYSVGIGQISSEVPQNLSASRPQDRQFILSSKKLLLSDSGFYLCAWSQGLPGNTIYFGEGSWLTVV.

This clone was seen a handful of times. This chain links TRBV27 with TRBJ1-4; D not resolved. Between the trimmed V and J ends, which lost 3 bases and 4 bases, there was a span of 3 bases. CDR3 length equals 12 residues. Germline V CDR1 and CDR2: MNHEY, SMNVEV (reference sequence). In DNA, the CDR3 is TGTGCCAGCAGTTTTATTAATGAAAAACTGTTTTTT. The encoded protein is CASSFINEKLFF.

A few counts support this clone. The rearrangement uses TRBV27 and TRBJ2-1, with TRBD2 as a possible D gene (5 bases). This CDR3 region has 14 residues. Per the germline V gene, CDR1 is MNHEY and CDR2 is SMNVEV (reference sequence). V lost 3 bases and J lost 5, with 11 bases in between. The CDR3 DNA sequence: TGTGCCAGCAGTTTGGGGAGACTTAACAATGAGCAGTTCTTC. It yields the protein CASSLGRLNNEQFF.

The V gene is TRBV4-2, the J gene TRBJ2-7, with 7 bases aligning to TRBD1. V shed 0 bases and J 5 bases; nucleotides not matched to a gene: 13. The CDR3 contains 17 residues. The V gene's germline CDR1 is LGHNA and CDR2 YNFKEQ. The CDR3 here is CASSQDSPPRGIDEQYF. The CDR3 nucleotides read TGTGCCAGCAGCCAAGATAGTCCGCCCAGGGGGATCGACGAGCAGTACTTC.

V is TRBV2 and J is TRBJ2-3, with a possible D match to TRBD2 (6 bases). V gave up 6 bases and J gave up 3 bases, with 13 bases separating them. CDR3 length: 14 amino acids. CDR1 SNHLY and CDR2 FYNNEI come from the germline V gene. The CDR3 spells CASRRQGGTDTQYF. CDR3 coding DNA: TGTGCCAGCAGAAGACAAGGAGGGACAGATACGCAGTATTTT.

V and J are TRBV30 and TRBJ1-5, with a tentative D call TRBD1 (5 bases). The germline gives CDR1 GTSNPN, CDR2 SVGIG (reference sequence). V was clipped by 4 bases and J by 4 bases, with 14 bases between them. The CDR3 contains 14 residues. CDR3: CAWTRGYGNQPQHF. For the CDR3, the DNA is TGTGCCTGGACAAGGGGCTACGGTAATCAGCCCCAGCATTTT.